A selection of T cell receptor beta chains follows, all from one sample in a study of T-cell reconstitution after alpha-beta-depleted transplantation in children. A single record per CDR3 protein comes from TCRdb applying MiXCR to the PCR reads. The sample carries about 200,000 distinct CDR3 sequences, over 15% recorded once. Sequenced here: PBMCs, mostly from graft donor cells, sampled 360 days after TCRalphabeta/CD19-depleted stem cell transplant. The receptors stem from a male patient under 10 years old who had a stem cell transplant for acute lymphoblastic leukemia, so the T cells may come from the graft donor. CDR3s include the opening cysteine and the closing phenylalanine or tryptophan. Each record gives: V gene, clone size, D gene, J gene, CDR3 protein, CDR3 DNA. D genes are given only for firm matches. Where a row states a size, it is once, few, many or the class of an expanded clone; other rows omit it.

v_gene: TRBV6-2/TRBV6-3
abundance: few
d_gene: TRBD2
j_gene: TRBJ2-2
CDR3aa: CASSSGTRNTGELFF
CDR3nt: TGTGCCAGCAGTAGCGGGACGCGGAACACCGGGGAGCTGTTTTTT

v_gene: TRBV20-1
abundance: -
d_gene: -
j_gene: TRBJ2-3
CDR3aa: CSASPFGGRVTDTQYF
CDR3nt: TGCAGTGCTAGTCCCTTCGGGGGCAGGGTCACAGATACGCAGTATTTT

v_gene: TRBV12-3/TRBV12-4
abundance: many
d_gene: -
j_gene: TRBJ2-1
CDR3aa: CASTLTGAGLNEQFF
CDR3nt: TGTGCCAGCACCCTGACCGGGGCAGGGCTCAATGAGCAGTTCTTC

v_gene: TRBV10-3
abundance: -
d_gene: -
j_gene: TRBJ1-1
CDR3aa: CAISEQGGTEAFF
CDR3nt: TGTGCCATCAGTGAGCAGGGTGGCACTGAAGCTTTCTTT

v_gene: TRBV12-3/TRBV12-4
abundance: many
d_gene: TRBD2
j_gene: TRBJ2-1
CDR3aa: CASRPAKKLAGYLPEQFF
CDR3nt: TGTGCCAGCAGACCCGCGAAAAAACTAGCGGGGTATCTCCCTGAGCAGTTCTTC

v_gene: TRBV5-1
abundance: -
d_gene: TRBD1
j_gene: TRBJ2-7
CDR3aa: CASSHEGQGLSYEQYF
CDR3nt: TGCGCCAGCAGCCACGAAGGACAGGGCCTCTCCTACGAGCAGTACTTC

v_gene: TRBV12-3/TRBV12-4
abundance: -
d_gene: -
j_gene: TRBJ1-1
CDR3aa: CASILPRGPNTEAFF
CDR3nt: TGTGCCAGCATCCTCCCTAGGGGTCCGAACACTGAAGCTTTCTTT

v_gene: TRBV4-3
abundance: -
d_gene: TRBD2
j_gene: TRBJ2-7
CDR3aa: CASSQVARGTYEQYF
CDR3nt: TGCGCCAGCAGCCAAGTTGCGCGGGGGACCTACGAGCAGTACTTC

v_gene: TRBV6-1
abundance: -
d_gene: -
j_gene: TRBJ2-5
CDR3aa: CASSRGSPYQETQYF
CDR3nt: TGTGCCAGCAGCCGGGGTAGCCCGTACCAAGAGACCCAGTACTTC

v_gene: TRBV7-9
abundance: -
d_gene: -
j_gene: TRBJ1-1
CDR3aa: CASSLGHRVNTEAFF
CDR3nt: TGTGCCAGCAGCTTAGGGCACAGGGTGAACACTGAAGCTTTCTTT

v_gene: TRBV20-1
abundance: -
d_gene: -
j_gene: TRBJ2-1
CDR3aa: CSARAVGGQNNEQFF
CDR3nt: TGCAGTGCCCGAGCCGTCGGGGGGCAAAACAATGAGCAGTTCTTC

v_gene: TRBV27
abundance: -
d_gene: TRBD1
j_gene: TRBJ2-5
CDR3aa: CASSVRDRAETQYF
CDR3nt: TGTGCCAGCAGTGTCCGGGACAGGGCAGAGACCCAGTACTTC

v_gene: TRBV15
abundance: -
d_gene: -
j_gene: TRBJ2-5
CDR3aa: CATSGIGTGLYQETQYF
CDR3nt: TGTGCCACCAGCGGAATTGGGACTGGTCTGTACCAAGAGACCCAGTACTTC

v_gene: TRBV5-1
abundance: -
d_gene: TRBD1
j_gene: TRBJ2-7
CDR3aa: CASSLSGTDYEQYF
CDR3nt: TGCGCCAGCAGCTTGTCCGGGACAGACTACGAGCAGTACTTC

v_gene: TRBV12-3/TRBV12-4
abundance: -
d_gene: -
j_gene: TRBJ2-2
CDR3aa: CASIRGDQRDSGELFF
CDR3nt: TGTGCCAGTATTCGCGGGGACCAGAGAGATTCCGGGGAGCTGTTTTTT

v_gene: TRBV28
abundance: few
d_gene: -
j_gene: TRBJ1-4
CDR3aa: CASSLRSTNEKLFF
CDR3nt: TGTGCCAGCAGTTTGAGATCAACTAATGAAAAACTGTTTTTT

v_gene: TRBV5-6
abundance: few
d_gene: -
j_gene: TRBJ2-1
CDR3aa: CASSLPAGYNEQFF
CDR3nt: TGTGCCAGCAGCCTACCGGCGGGATACAATGAGCAGTTCTTC

v_gene: TRBV5-1
abundance: few
d_gene: TRBD1
j_gene: TRBJ1-5
CDR3aa: CASSENTGGNQPQHF
CDR3nt: TGCGCCAGCAGCGAGAATACAGGGGGCAATCAGCCCCAGCATTTT

v_gene: TRBV7-2
abundance: few
d_gene: TRBD2
j_gene: TRBJ2-5
CDR3aa: CASSLWVAGRETQYF
CDR3nt: TGTGCCAGCAGCCTTTGGGTAGCGGGGCGAGAGACCCAGTACTTC